This TCR beta chain was retrieved from a study of T cell changes during pregnancy in multiple sclerosis. This clone was recorded once. Profiled with immunoSEQ multiplex PCR; TCRdb holds only in-frame clones, not every one. Here the sample spans some 74,000 clones, approximately 92% being singletons. Looked up from germline, CDR1 is LNHDA and CDR2 is SQIVND (reference sequence). The CDR3 is made up of 13 amino acids. V was trimmed by 4 bases and J by 3 bases, leaving 8 bases between them. This clonotype was obtained from a female donor with multiple sclerosis, enrolled in a pregnancy study. V gene TRBV19 combines with J gene TRBJ2-3; D is unresolved. The material was peripheral blood, obtained before pregnancy. This chain's CDR3 is CASSSQETDTQYF. DNA for the CDR3: TGTGCCAGTAGTAGTCAAGAGACAGATACGCAGTATTTT.